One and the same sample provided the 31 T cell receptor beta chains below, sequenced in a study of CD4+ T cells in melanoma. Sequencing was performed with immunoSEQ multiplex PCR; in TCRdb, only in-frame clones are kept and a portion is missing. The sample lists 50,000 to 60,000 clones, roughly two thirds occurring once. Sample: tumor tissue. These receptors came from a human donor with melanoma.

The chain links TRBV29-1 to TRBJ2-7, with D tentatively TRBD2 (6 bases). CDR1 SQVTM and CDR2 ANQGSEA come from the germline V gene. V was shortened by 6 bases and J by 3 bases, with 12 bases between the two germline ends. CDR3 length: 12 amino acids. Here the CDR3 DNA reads TGCAGCGTACGGACGGGAGACTACGAGCAGTACTTC. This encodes CSVRTGDYEQYF.

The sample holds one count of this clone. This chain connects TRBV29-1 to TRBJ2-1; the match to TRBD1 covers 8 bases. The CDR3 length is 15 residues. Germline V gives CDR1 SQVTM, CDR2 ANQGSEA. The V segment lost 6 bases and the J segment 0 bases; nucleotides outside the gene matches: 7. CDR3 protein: CSVQGQALSYNEQFF. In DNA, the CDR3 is TGCAGCGTGCAGGGACAGGCCCTCTCCTACAATGAGCAGTTCTTC.

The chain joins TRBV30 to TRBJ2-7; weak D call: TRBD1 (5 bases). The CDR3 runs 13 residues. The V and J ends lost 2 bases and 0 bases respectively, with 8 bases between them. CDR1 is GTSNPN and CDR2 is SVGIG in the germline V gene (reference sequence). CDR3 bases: TGTGCCTGGAGTCTGGACACCTCCTACGAGCAGTACTTC. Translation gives CAWSLDTSYEQYF.

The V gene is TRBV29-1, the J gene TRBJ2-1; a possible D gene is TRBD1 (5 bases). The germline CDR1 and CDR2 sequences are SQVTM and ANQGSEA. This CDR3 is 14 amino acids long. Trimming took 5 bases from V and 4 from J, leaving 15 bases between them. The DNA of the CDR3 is TGCAGCGTTTCCCGAGACAGCGATTACAATGAGCAGTTCTTC. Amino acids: CSVSRDSDYNEQFF.

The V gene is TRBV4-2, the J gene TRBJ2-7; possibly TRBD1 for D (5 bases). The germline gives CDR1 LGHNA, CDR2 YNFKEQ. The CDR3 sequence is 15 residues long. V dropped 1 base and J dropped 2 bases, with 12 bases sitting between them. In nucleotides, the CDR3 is TGTGCCAGCAGCCAAGCCCAGGGTGCCACCTACGAGCAGTACTTC. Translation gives CASSQAQGATYEQYF.

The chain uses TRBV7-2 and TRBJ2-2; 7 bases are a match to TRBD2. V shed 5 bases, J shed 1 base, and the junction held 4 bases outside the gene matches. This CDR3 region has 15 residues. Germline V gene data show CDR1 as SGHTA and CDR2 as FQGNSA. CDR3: CASSLSGVNTGELFF. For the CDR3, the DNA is TGTGCCAGCAGCCTAAGCGGGGTGAACACCGGGGAGCTGTTTTTT.

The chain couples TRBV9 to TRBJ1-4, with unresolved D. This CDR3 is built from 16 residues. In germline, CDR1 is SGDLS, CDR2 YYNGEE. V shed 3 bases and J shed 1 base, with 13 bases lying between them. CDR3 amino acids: CASSASARGTNEKLFF. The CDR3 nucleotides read TGTGCCAGCAGCGCCTCAGCGAGAGGAACTAATGAAAAACTGTTTTTT. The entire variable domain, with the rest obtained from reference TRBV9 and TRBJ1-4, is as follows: DSGVTQTPKHLITATGQRVTLRCSPRSGDLSVYWYQQSLDQGLQFLIQYYNGEERAKGNILERFSAQQFPDLHSELNLSSLELGDSALYFCASSASARGTNEKLFFGSGTQLSVL.

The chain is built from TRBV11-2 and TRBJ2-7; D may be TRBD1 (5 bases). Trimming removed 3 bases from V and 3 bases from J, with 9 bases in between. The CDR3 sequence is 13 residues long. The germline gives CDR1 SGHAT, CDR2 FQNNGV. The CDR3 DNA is TGTGCCAGCAGCTTTGACAGCATCTACGAGCAGTACTTC. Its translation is CASSFDSIYEQYF. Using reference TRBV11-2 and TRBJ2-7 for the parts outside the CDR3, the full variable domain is EAGVAQSPRYKIIEKRQSVAFWCNPISGHATLYWYQQILGQGPKLLIQFQNNGVVDDSQLPKDRFSAERLKGVDSTLKIQPAKLEDSAVYLCASSFDSIYEQYFGPGTRLTVT.

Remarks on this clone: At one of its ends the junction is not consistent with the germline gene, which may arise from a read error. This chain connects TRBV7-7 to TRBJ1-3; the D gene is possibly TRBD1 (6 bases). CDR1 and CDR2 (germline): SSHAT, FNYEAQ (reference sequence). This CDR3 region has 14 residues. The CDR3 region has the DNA TGTGCTAGCAGCTTCCGACAGGACGGGGACACCATATATTTT. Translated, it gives CASSFRQDGDTIYF.

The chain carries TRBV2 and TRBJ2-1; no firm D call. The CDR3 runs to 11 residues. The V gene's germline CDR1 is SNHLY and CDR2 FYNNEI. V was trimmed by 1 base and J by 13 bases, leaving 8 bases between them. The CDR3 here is CASSEVRRQFF. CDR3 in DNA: TGTGCCAGCAGTGAAGTTAGGAGACAGTTCTTC.

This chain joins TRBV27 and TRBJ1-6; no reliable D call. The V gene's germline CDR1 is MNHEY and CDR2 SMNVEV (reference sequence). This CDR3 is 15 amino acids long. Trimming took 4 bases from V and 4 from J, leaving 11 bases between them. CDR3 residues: CASSSRAPYNSPLHF. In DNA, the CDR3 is TGTGCCAGCAGTTCCCGGGCTCCATATAATTCACCCCTCCACTTT.

The DNA of the CDR3 is TGTGCCAGTAGTCACCAGGGCCAGAGAGCTGAAGCTTTCTTT. It translates to CASSHQGQRAEAFF. This rearrangement joins TRBV19 to TRBJ1-1; TRBD1 might be the D (5 bases). The germline V and J ends were trimmed by 5 bases and 6 bases, with 16 bases remaining between them. The CDR3 loop spans 14 amino acids. Germline CDR1 and CDR2: LNHDA and SQIVND (reference sequence).

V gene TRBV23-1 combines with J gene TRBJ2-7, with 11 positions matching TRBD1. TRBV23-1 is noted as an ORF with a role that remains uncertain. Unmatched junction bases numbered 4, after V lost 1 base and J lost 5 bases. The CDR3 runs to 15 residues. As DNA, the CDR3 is TGCGCCAGCAGTCAATACCGGGACAGGGGGAACGAGCAGTACTTC. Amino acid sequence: CASSQYRDRGNEQYF.

CDR3 coding DNA: TGTGCCAGTAGTTTCGGACGGATGAACACTGAAGCTTTCTTT. This gives the protein CASSFGRMNTEAFF. The V gene is TRBV19, the J gene TRBJ1-1, with D hard to call. This CDR3 region has 14 residues. V was trimmed by 5 bases and J by 0 bases, leaving 10 bases between them. Germline lookup yields CDR1 LNHDA and CDR2 SQIVND (reference sequence). The whole variable domain, remainder taken from reference TRBV19 and TRBJ1-1, is DGGITQSPKYLFRKEGQNVTLSCEQNLNHDAMYWYRQDPGQGLRLIYYSQIVNDFQKGDIAEGYSVSREKKESFPLTVTSAQKNPTAFYLCASSFGRMNTEAFFGQGTRLTVV.

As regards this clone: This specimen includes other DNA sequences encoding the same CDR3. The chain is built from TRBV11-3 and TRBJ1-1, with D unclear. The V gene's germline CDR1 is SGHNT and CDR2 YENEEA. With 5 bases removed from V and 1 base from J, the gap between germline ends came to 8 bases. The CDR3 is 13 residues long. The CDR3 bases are TGTGCCAGCAGCCTCAATCAGAACACTGAAGCTTTCTTT. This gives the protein CASSLNQNTEAFF.

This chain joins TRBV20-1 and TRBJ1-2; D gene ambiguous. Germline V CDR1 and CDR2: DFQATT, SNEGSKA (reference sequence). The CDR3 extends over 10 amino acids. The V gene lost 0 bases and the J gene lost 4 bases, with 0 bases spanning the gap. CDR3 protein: CSARDYGYTF. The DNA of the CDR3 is TGCAGTGCTAGAGACTATGGCTACACCTTC.

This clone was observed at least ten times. CDR3 amino acids: CASSFGTPWNEQFF. The CDR3 DNA follows: TGTGCCAGCAGCTTCGGGACCCCCTGGAACGAGCAGTTCTTC. The chain is built from TRBV7-2 and TRBJ2-1; D is tentatively TRBD1 or TRBD2 (5 bases each). The germline V and J ends were trimmed by 3 bases and 10 bases, with 16 bases remaining between them. The germline V gene has CDR1 SGHTA and CDR2 FQGNSA. The CDR3 has 14 amino acids.

The DNA of the CDR3 is TGTGCCAGCAGCCAAGAAGGAGGCACCTATAATTCACCCCTCCACTTT. Protein: CASSQEGGTYNSPLHF. The chain links TRBV14 to TRBJ1-6; D unresolved. V gave up 0 bases and J gave up 2 bases, with 8 bases separating them. This CDR3 has 16 residues. The germline V gene encodes CDR1 SGHDN and CDR2 FVKESK. Based on the CDR3 plus reference TRBV14 and TRBJ1-6, the full variable domain is EAGVTQFPSHSVIEKGQTVTLRCDPISGHDNLYWYRRVMGKEIKFLLHFVKESKQDESGMPNNRFLAERTGGTYSTLKVQPAELEDSGVYFCASSQEGGTYNSPLHFGNGTRLTVT.

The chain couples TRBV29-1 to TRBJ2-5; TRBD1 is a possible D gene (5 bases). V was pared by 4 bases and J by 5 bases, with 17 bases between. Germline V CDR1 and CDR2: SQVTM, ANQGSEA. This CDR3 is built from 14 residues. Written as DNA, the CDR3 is TGCAGCGTTGTTAAAGAACTCTCAGGGGAGACCCAGTACTTC. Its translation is CSVVKELSGETQYF.

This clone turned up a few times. The CDR3 sequence: CASSIGLAKNIQYF. CDR3 nucleotides: TGTGCCAGTAGTATAGGACTAGCCAAAAACATTCAGTACTTC. The chain recombines TRBV19 with TRBJ2-4; no clear D gene. The CDR3 covers 14 residues. V was shortened by 1 base and J by 0 bases, with 4 bases between the two germline ends. Germline CDR1 is LNHDA and CDR2 is SQIVND (reference sequence). Drawing the rest from reference TRBV19 and TRBJ2-4, the complete variable domain is DGGITQSPKYLFRKEGQNVTLSCEQNLNHDAMYWYRQDPGQGLRLIYYSQIVNDFQKGDIAEGYSVSREKKESFPLTVTSAQKNPTAFYLCASSIGLAKNIQYFGAGTRLSVL.

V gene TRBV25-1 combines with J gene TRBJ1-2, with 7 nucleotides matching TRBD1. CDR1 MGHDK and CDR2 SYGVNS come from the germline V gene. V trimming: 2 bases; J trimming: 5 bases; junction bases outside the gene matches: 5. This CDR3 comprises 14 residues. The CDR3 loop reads CASSELGQNYGYTF. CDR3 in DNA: TGTGCCAGCAGTGAACTGGGACAGAATTATGGCTACACCTTC.

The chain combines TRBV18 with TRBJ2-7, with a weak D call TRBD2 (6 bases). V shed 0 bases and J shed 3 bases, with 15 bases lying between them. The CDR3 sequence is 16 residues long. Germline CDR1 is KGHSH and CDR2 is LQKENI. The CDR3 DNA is TGTGCCAGCTCACCACCGGAGGGGAAGGGTTTCTACGAGCAGTACTTC. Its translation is CASSPPEGKGFYEQYF.

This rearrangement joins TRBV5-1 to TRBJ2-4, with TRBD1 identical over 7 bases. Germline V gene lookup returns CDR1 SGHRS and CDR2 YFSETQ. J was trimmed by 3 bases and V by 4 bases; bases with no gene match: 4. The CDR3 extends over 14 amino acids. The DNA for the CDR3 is TGCGCCAGCAGCCGCAGGGGGAGCAAAAACATTCAGTACTTC. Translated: CASSRRGSKNIQYF.

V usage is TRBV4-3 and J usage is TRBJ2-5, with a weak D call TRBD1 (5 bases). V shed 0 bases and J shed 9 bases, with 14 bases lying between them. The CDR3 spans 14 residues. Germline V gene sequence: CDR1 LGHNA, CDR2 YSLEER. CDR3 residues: CASSQEGQGRAQYF. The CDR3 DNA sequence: TGCGCCAGCAGCCAAGAGGGGCAGGGCAGGGCCCAGTACTTC.

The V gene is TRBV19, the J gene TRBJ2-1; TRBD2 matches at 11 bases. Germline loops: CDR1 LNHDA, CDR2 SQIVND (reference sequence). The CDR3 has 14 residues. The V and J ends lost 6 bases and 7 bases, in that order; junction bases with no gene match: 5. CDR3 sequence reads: CASRNLAGGNEQFF. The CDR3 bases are TGTGCCAGTAGAAATCTAGCGGGGGGAAATGAGCAGTTCTTC. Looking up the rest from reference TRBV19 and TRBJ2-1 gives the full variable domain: DGGITQSPKYLFRKEGQNVTLSCEQNLNHDAMYWYRQDPGQGLRLIYYSQIVNDFQKGDIAEGYSVSREKKESFPLTVTSAQKNPTAFYLCASRNLAGGNEQFFGPGTRLTVL.

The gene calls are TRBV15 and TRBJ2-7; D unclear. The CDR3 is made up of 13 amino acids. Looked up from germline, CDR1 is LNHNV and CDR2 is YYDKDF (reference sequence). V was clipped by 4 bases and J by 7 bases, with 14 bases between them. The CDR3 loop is CATSTLAVGEQYF. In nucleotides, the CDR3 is TGTGCCACCAGCACGTTGGCTGTCGGGGAGCAGTACTTC. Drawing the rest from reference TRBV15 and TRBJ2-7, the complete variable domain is DAMVIQNPRYQVTQFGKPVTLSCSQTLNHNVMYWYQQKSSQAPKLLFHYYDKDFNNEADTPDNFQSRRPNTSFCFLDIRSPGLGDTAMYLCATSTLAVGEQYFGPGTRLTVT.

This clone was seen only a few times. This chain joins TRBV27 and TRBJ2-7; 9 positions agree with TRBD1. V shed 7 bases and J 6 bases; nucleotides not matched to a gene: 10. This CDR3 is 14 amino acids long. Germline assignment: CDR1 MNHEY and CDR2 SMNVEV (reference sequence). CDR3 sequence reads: CASIGRDRAFEQYF. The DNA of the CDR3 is TGTGCCAGCATCGGGCGGGACAGGGCTTTCGAGCAGTACTTC.

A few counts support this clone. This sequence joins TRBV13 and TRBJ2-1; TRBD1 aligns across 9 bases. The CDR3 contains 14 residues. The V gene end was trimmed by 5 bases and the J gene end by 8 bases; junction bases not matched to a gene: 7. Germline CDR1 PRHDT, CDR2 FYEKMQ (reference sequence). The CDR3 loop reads CASSQDRGSDEQFF. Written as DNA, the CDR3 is TGTGCCAGCAGCCAGGACAGGGGATCGGATGAGCAGTTCTTC.

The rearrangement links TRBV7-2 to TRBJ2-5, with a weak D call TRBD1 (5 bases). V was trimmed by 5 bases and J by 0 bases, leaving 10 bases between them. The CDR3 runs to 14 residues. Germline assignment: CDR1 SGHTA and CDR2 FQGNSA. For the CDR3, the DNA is TGTGCCAGCAGCACGTCAGGGTACCAAGAGACCCAGTACTTC. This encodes CASSTSGYQETQYF. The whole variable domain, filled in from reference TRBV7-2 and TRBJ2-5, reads GAGVSQSPSNKVTEKGKDVELRCDPISGHTALYWYRQSLGQGLEFLIYFQGNSAPDKSGLPSDRFSAERTGGSVSTLTIQRTQQEDSAVYLCASSTSGYQETQYFGPGTRLLVL.

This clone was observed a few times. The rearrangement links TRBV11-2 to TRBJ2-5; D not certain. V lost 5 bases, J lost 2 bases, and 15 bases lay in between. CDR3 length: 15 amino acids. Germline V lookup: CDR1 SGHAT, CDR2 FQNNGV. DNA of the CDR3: TGTGCCAGCAGCCCCTCTTGGGTTCAACAAGAGACCCAGTACTTC. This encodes CASSPSWVQQETQYF.

The CDR3: CASSLVAADTQYF. CDR3 DNA: TGTGCCAGCAGCTTAGTCGCAGCAGATACGCAGTATTTT. V usage is TRBV7-8 and J usage is TRBJ2-3, with D unclear. Germline-derived CDR1 and CDR2 are SGHVS and FQNEAQ. There are 13 residues in the CDR3. The V and J ends lost 1 base and 4 bases respectively, with 6 bases between them.